The 23 T cell receptor beta chains presented below share a single source sample, sequenced in a study of T cells in tumors after PD-1 blockade. The protocol was immunoSEQ multiplex PCR, while the TCRdb copy is restricted to in-frame clones and leaves out a portion. The table has 2,500 or so clones, roughly two thirds seen once; the top ten hold about 13%. The sample was tumor tissue, taken after anti-PD-1 treatment. Receptors originate from a human donor with basal cell carcinoma.

The chain uses TRBV27 and TRBJ1-2; 7 positions agree with TRBD1. The germline CDR1 and CDR2 sequences are MNHEY and SMNVEV (reference sequence). The CDR3 contains 15 residues. V lost 3 bases, J lost 5 bases, and 9 bases stayed unmatched. Written as DNA, the CDR3 is TGTGCCAGCAGTTTCCAGGCAGGGGGGATTTATGGCTACACCTTC. Translation gives CASSFQAGGIYGYTF.

The V call is TRBV25-1, the J call TRBJ1-6; D not certain. The germline gives CDR1 MGHDK, CDR2 SYGVNS. CDR3 length equals 13 residues. The V end lost 2 bases, the J end lost 7 bases, and 6 bases lay between the germline ends. Here the CDR3 reads CASSEQFNSPLHF. CDR3 DNA sequence: TGTGCCAGCAGTGAACAGTTCAATTCACCCCTCCACTTT.

The chain uses TRBV6-5 and TRBJ1-4, with a tentative D call TRBD1 (5 bases). V was clipped by 6 bases and J by 3 bases, with 11 bases between them. Germline V gene lookup returns CDR1 MNHEY and CDR2 SVGAGI. The CDR3 runs to 14 residues. The CDR3: CASSSGTSNEKLFF. The CDR3 DNA follows: TGTGCCAGCAGCTCAGGGACGTCTAATGAAAAACTGTTTTTT.

The rearrangement joins TRBV18 to TRBJ1-5, with 9 bases identical to TRBD1. The CDR3 covers 15 residues. CDR1 and CDR2 from the germline V gene are KGHSH and LQKENI. The ends lost 3 bases at V and 6 bases at J; junction bases unmatched: 6. CDR3 in amino acids: CASSPRGQGGQPQHF. The CDR3, as DNA: TGTGCCAGCTCACCGAGGGGACAGGGAGGTCAGCCCCAGCATTTT.

This rearrangement joins TRBV10-3 to TRBJ2-1; D is undetermined. V was shortened by 5 bases and J by 7 bases, with 9 bases between the two germline ends. Germline V gene data show CDR1 as ENHRY and CDR2 as SYGVKD. The CDR3 extends over 12 amino acids. The CDR3 sequence is CAISKVGNEQFF. Written as DNA, the CDR3 is TGTGCCATCAGTAAGGTGGGGAATGAGCAGTTCTTC.

The chain is built from TRBV24-1 and TRBJ2-3, with 16 bases lining up with TRBD2. Germline V gene sequence: CDR1 KGHDR, CDR2 SFDVKD. CDR3 length equals 19 residues. Trimming cost V 7 bases and J 2 bases; bases outside gene matches: 11. The CDR3 sequence is CATSAVPGLAGGPTDTQYF. The CDR3 nucleotides read TGTGCCACCAGCGCCGTTCCGGGACTAGCGGGGGGGCCCACAGATACGCAGTATTTT.

The chain carries TRBV5-1 and TRBJ2-7, with D perhaps assigned TRBD1 or TRBD2 (5 bases each). CDR3 length equals 14 residues. V was pared by 0 bases and J by 7 bases, with 14 bases between. The germline V gene has CDR1 SGHRS and CDR2 YFSETQ. The CDR3 is CASSLVTGPGEQYF. The CDR3 DNA sequence: TGCGCCAGCAGCTTGGTTACAGGCCCGGGGGAGCAGTACTTC.

The rearrangement links TRBV6-5 to TRBJ1-5, with 9 bases fitting TRBD1. This CDR3 contains 14 residues. Germline V CDR1 and CDR2: MNHEY, SVGAGI. The junction had 5 bases not matched to a gene; V was cut back by 6 bases and J by 5 bases. The CDR3: CASSPDRGYQPQHF. The DNA of the CDR3 is TGTGCCAGCAGCCCCGACAGGGGGTATCAGCCCCAGCATTTT.

The rearrangement joins TRBV19 to TRBJ1-1; D perhaps matches TRBD1 (6 bases). CDR3 length: 15 amino acids. V was pared by 3 bases and J by 4 bases, with 15 bases between. Germline V CDR1 and CDR2: LNHDA, SQIVND (reference sequence). The DNA of the CDR3 is TGTGCCAGTAGTATGGTCGGAGGGGGACCCACTGAAGCTTTCTTT. This encodes CASSMVGGGPTEAFF.

The CDR3 is CASSTAGGRNYEQYF. As DNA, the CDR3 is TGTGCCAGCAGCACGGCCGGCGGGAGGAACTACGAGCAGTACTTC. The chain joins TRBV7-9 to TRBJ2-7; 8 bases are shared with TRBD2. V dropped 5 bases and J dropped 3; count of bases not matched to a gene: 9. Germline CDR1 and CDR2: SEHNR and FQNEAQ (reference sequence). The CDR3 consists of 15 residues.

The rearrangement joins TRBV6-5 to TRBJ2-3, with 10 positions matching TRBD1. CDR1 and CDR2 from the germline V gene are MNHEY and SVGAGI. Germline trimming cut 0 bases from V and 4 bases from J; bases unmatched to any gene: 4. This CDR3 spans 16 amino acids. The CDR3 region has the DNA TGTGCCAGCAGTTACTCTAAGGGACAGGGGTCAGATACGCAGTATTTT. Its translation is CASSYSKGQGSDTQYF.

This clone came up a few times. The chain links TRBV19 to TRBJ1-1; TRBD1 matches 9 bases. Trimming at V came to 8 bases and at J to 6 bases, leaving 10 bases not matched to a gene. CDR3 length equals 14 residues. The germline gives CDR1 LNHDA, CDR2 SQIVND (reference sequence). CDR3 bases: TGTGCCAGTCAAAGACAGGGGGTTAGATCTGAAGCTTTCTTT. Translating gives CASQRQGVRSEAFF. Together with reference TRBV19 and TRBJ1-1, the CDR3 gives the full variable domain: DGGITQSPKYLFRKEGQNVTLSCEQNLNHDAMYWYRQDPGQGLRLIYYSQIVNDFQKGDIAEGYSVSREKKESFPLTVTSAQKNPTAFYLCASQRQGVRSEAFFGQGTRLTVV.

This clone was found a few times. The chain combines TRBV5-1 with TRBJ2-2; D not certain. Germline V lookup: CDR1 SGHRS, CDR2 YFSETQ. Trimming shortened V by 1 base and J by 6 bases, and 10 bases separated the two germline ends. There are 14 residues in the CDR3. The CDR3 coding sequence is TGCGCCAGCAGCTTGAGGCCTACCCCCGGGGAGCTGTTTTTT. Its translation is CASSLRPTPGELFF.

This clone is large (0.1 to 1%) within its sample. The rearrangement joins TRBV5-5 to TRBJ1-5; tentatively, D is TRBD1 (6 bases). Germline loops: CDR1 SGHKS, CDR2 YYEKEE (reference sequence). The CDR3 length is 15 residues. V lost 0 bases and J lost 5, with 12 bases in between. As DNA, the CDR3 is TGTGCCAGCAGCTTGGCCTGGGCAGGGGATCAGCCCCAGCATTTT. This translates into CASSLAWAGDQPQHF.

This clone has just a few counts. DNA for the CDR3: TGTGCCTGGACCAGCGGAAGCACAGATACGCAGTATTTT. Its translation: CAWTSGSTDTQYF. The gene calls are TRBV30 and TRBJ2-3; tentative D call: TRBD2 (5 bases). This CDR3 is 13 amino acids long. The V end was cut by 4 bases, the J end by 0 bases, with 8 bases between. The germline gives CDR1 GTSNPN, CDR2 SVGIG (reference sequence). Supplemented by reference TRBV30 and TRBJ2-3, the full variable domain reads SQTIHQWPATLVQPVGSPLSLECTVEGTSNPNLYWYRQAAGRGLQLLFYSVGIGQISSEVPQNLSASRPQDRQFILSSKKLLLSDSGFYLCAWTSGSTDTQYFGPGTRLTVL.

This clone was found a few times. The V and J genes are TRBV24-1 and TRBJ1-5; tentatively, D is TRBD1 (5 bases). The germline gives CDR1 KGHDR, CDR2 SFDVKD. Deletions cut 4 bases from V and 10 bases from J, with 22 bases between. This CDR3 has 16 residues. Here the CDR3 reads CATSDRSTGPFPPQHF. DNA of the CDR3: TGTGCCACCAGTGACCGCTCAACAGGACCCTTCCCACCCCAGCATTTT.

The J gene is TRBJ1-3, the V gene TRBV7-8; 8 nucleotides line up with TRBD1. This CDR3 contains 17 residues. Germline values: CDR1 SGHVS, CDR2 FQNEAQ. Losses at the gene ends were 5 bases for V and 0 bases for J; bases not matched to a gene: 9. Here the CDR3 DNA reads TGTGCCAGCAGCCCCGGTGGACAGGGCTACTCTGGAAACACCATATATTTT. Protein: CASSPGGQGYSGNTIYF.

This clone was found a few times. The V gene is TRBV5-1, the J gene TRBJ2-7; the match to TRBD1 covers 8 bases. The CDR3 covers 16 residues. Trimming cost V 1 base and J 4 bases; bases outside gene matches: 10. CDR1 is SGHRS and CDR2 is YFSETQ in the germline V gene. This CDR3 reads CASSLTPGRGLYEQYF. For the CDR3, the DNA is TGCGCCAGCAGCTTGACCCCCGGCAGGGGGCTGTACGAGCAGTACTTC.

This chain joins TRBV28 and TRBJ1-4; TRBD1 matches at 7 bases. Trimming cost V 8 bases and J 8 bases; bases outside gene matches: 14. CDR1 is MDHEN and CDR2 is SYDVKM in the germline V gene. The CDR3 spans 15 residues. The CDR3 coding sequence is TGTGCCAGCGGCCCCGGGACAGAGTCAGGGGAAAAACTGTTTTTT. Amino acids: CASGPGTESGEKLFF. The full variable domain, completed using reference TRBV28 and TRBJ1-4, is DVKVTQSSRYLVKRTGEKVFLECVQDMDHENMFWYRQDPGLGLRLIYFSYDVKMKEKGDIPEGYSVSREKKERFSLILESASTNQTSMYLCASGPGTESGEKLFFGSGTQLSVL.

The chain has TRBV30 and TRBJ2-2; 7 nucleotides match TRBD1. CDR3 length equals 15 residues. The germline CDR1 and CDR2 sequences are GTSNPN and SVGIG (reference sequence). Trimming took 0 bases from V and 0 from J; bases not matched to a gene: 1. CDR3 sequence reads: CAWSVGQSNTGELFF. The CDR3 nucleotides are TGTGCCTGGAGTGTGGGACAGTCGAACACCGGGGAGCTGTTTTTT.

This sequence joins TRBV5-6 and TRBJ1-6; the D is unclear. This CDR3 region has 16 residues. The ends were cut back, 0 bases at V and 6 bases at J, with 13 bases in the middle. Germline V gene sequence: CDR1 SGHDT, CDR2 YYEEEE. The CDR3 is CASSLGPPDSNSPLHF. In DNA form, the CDR3 reads TGTGCCAGCAGCTTGGGACCCCCGGATAGTAATTCACCCCTCCACTTT.

The V gene is TRBV7-3, the J gene TRBJ2-1; TRBD2 matches at 7 bases. CDR3 length equals 14 residues. In germline, CDR1 is SGHTA, CDR2 FQGTGA. J was trimmed by 7 bases and V by 1 base; bases with no gene match: 4. The CDR3 coding sequence is TGTGCCAGCAGCTTAAGCGGGGGTCGGAATGAGCAGTTCTTC. Amino acid sequence: CASSLSGGRNEQFF.

This clone was recorded once. A junction boundary mismatches the germline segment, possibly from a read error. The chain recombines TRBV7-2 with TRBJ1-1; 8 bases agree with TRBD1. The germline V gene has CDR1 SGHTA and CDR2 FQGNSA. The CDR3 is made up of 14 amino acids. CDR3 in DNA: TGTGCCAGCACCTTACAGGGGGTACGAACTGAAGCTTTCTTT. Translation: CASTLQGVRTEAFF.